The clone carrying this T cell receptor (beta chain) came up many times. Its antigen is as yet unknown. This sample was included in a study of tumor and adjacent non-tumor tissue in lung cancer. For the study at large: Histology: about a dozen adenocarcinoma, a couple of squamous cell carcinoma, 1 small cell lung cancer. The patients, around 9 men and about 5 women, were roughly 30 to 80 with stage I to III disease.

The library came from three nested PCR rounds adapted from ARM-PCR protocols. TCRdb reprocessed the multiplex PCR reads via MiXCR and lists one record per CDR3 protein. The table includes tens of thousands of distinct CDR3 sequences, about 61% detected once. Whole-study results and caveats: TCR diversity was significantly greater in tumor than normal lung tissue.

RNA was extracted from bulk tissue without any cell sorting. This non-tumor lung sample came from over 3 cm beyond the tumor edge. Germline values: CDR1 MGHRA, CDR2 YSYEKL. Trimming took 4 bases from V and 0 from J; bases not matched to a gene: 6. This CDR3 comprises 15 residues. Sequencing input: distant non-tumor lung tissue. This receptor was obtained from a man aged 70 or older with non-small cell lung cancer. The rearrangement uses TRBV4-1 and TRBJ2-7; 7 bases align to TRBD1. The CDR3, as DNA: TGCGCCAGCAGCCCTCGACAGGGATACTCCTACGAGCAGTACTTC. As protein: CASSPRQGYSYEQYF.